This record covers a single T cell receptor beta chain. Germline assignment: CDR1 MDHEN and CDR2 SYDVKM. V was trimmed by 6 bases and J by 2 bases, leaving 15 bases between them. The CDR3 spans 15 residues. This sample stems from a study of T cell changes during pregnancy in multiple sclerosis. The table came from immunoSEQ multiplex PCR; TCRdb's copy has only in-frame clones and leaves some out. In the table there are tens of thousands of clones, roughly nine tenths of which are singletons. The chain carries TRBV28 and TRBJ2-3; no clear D gene. The TCR originated in a female donor in good health, enrolled as a control in a pregnancy study. The input for sequencing was CD4+ T cells from peripheral blood mononuclear cells, taken after pregnancy. CDR3 loop: CASRPIGSPTDTQYF. The CDR3 DNA follows: TGTGCCAGCAGGCCTATCGGGTCCCCCACAGATACGCAGTATTTT.